This TCR beta chain came from a study of T cell responses to AZD1222 COVID-19 vaccine (dated by TCRdb to the early 2020s). As for the study more broadly: AZD1222 recipients with second doses at about 4 weeks or about 12 weeks were pooled, because spike-specific TCR depth and breadth did not differ between schedules. Trial participants were enrolled by age into 18-55, 56-69 and 70-plus year subgroups, with about 150, 27 and 61 TCR-sequenced participants respectively. A total of 230 to 250 trial participants underwent TCR sequencing, of whom 200 to 220 received two doses of AZD1222 and about 25 received two doses of the MenACWY control vaccine. Broad study findings and their caveats: A significant rise in spike-specific TCR breadth and depth was observed after two AZD1222 doses relative to day 0 and relative to MenACWY recipients. Conclusions about previously exposed vaccinees are limited, since just six AZD1222 recipients were seropositive for SARS-CoV-2 at baseline. CD4 TCRs associated with the vaccine covered the entire spike protein, and the dominant responses were in regions 160-218 and 743-854. No day 14 peak-response samples were available, so repertoires were characterized only after the peak T cell response. Reportedly, close to half of the unique spike-specific TCRs recognized epitopes lying outside the regions that are mutated in the B.1.351 and B.1.1.7 variants. Participants were mostly white British, with more females than males. The authors suggested clonal diversity may have been underestimated. In the small 56-69-year group, the increase in depth fell short of significance, most likely because of low power.

From the cysteine through the phenylalanine, the CDR3 covers 15 amino acids. The entry retains the CDR3 DNA only, 45 bases that are in frame from base 1. The germline V gene supplies CDR1 MGHDK and CDR2 SYGVNS. V drops 4 bases and J drops 0 bases, leaving 11 bases in between. The sample's time point label is to be understood as: baseline before first vaccination. Vaccinee samples were obtained from the UK trials COV001 and COV002, which included a single-blind randomized controlled phase 2/3 trial of AZD1222 (ChAdOx1 nCoV-19) in healthy adults. Trial participant PBMC samples were collected at day 0 and day 28 after the second dose for TCRbeta chain sequencing. The CDR3 regions of human TCRbeta chains were analyzed by immunosequencing. On the study's bioinformatics: Repertoire TCRs were checked for matches against a reference library of SARS-CoV-2-specific TCRs that had been generated using the MIRA antigen-specificity platform. Breadth meant the fraction of unique TCRs that were SARS-CoV-2-associated, whereas depth meant the fraction of total T cells that were SARS-CoV-2-associated. Each spike-specific TCR was assigned to its reactive spike region and to a CD4 or CD8 class using the MIRA data. Log10-transformed breadth and depth values were compared by one-way ANOVA with Sidak's multiple comparisons tests. The clones in this table, taken by TCRdb from immuneACCESS, are in-frame only. Not every clone is retained; where verified, under half of the shortfall comes from an unresolved V gene, and the cause of the rest is unknown. V, J and clone size derive from that table, while D and trimming were established from the DNA sequence. The sample includes about 190,000 clones, with around 90% observed a single time. The ten largest make up roughly 0.99% of the sample.

Worth noting for this clone: Its target antigen remains unknown. No much larger clone is present one base from it, and per-base qualities are unavailable.

This receptor was identified in an adult in good health. The material sequenced was peripheral blood, taken on day 0 of AZD1222 vaccination. The chain joins TRBV25-1 to TRBJ2-3; the D gene is not confidently resolved. The CDR3 in this case is CASSVTADSTDTQYF. The nucleotides read TGTGCCAGCAGTGTGACGGCCGACAGCACAGATACGCAGTATTTT.